This TCR beta chain was sequenced during a study of blood T cell repertoires in COVID-19. In the study overall: The origin of the acute and convalescent COVID-19 samples was the United States, Italy and Spain. In each case, the material was cDNA or gDNA derived from T cells, B-cell-depleted T cells, or PBMCs.

This clone has just one count. The authors' processing: Using reference gene primer amplification, nucleated cell counts were estimated. Produced via immunoSEQ multiplex PCR; TCRdb's table is partial and in-frame only. Clone size and V and J calls were adopted from that table, with D and trimming inferred from the DNA. Of roughly 280,000 clones listed, roughly 86% are singletons. This CDR3 contains 13 residues. Looked up from germline, CDR1 is MDHEN and CDR2 is SYDVKM. Trimming cost V 6 bases and J 5 bases; bases outside gene matches: 5. Material: peripheral blood. This TCR was sampled from a man aged 40-55 years with active or convalescent COVID-19. V gene TRBV28 combines with J gene TRBJ2-3; 7 bases fit TRBD2. CDR3 loop: CASRARGKDTQYF. The CDR3 DNA sequence: TGTGCCAGCAGGGCGCGGGGGAAAGATACGCAGTATTTT. Full variable domain (outside the CDR3, taken from reference TRBV28 and TRBJ2-3): DVKVTQSSRYLVKRTGEKVFLECVQDMDHENMFWYRQDPGLGLRLIYFSYDVKMKEKGDIPEGYSVSREKKERFSLILESASTNQTSMYLCASRARGKDTQYFGPGTRLTVL.